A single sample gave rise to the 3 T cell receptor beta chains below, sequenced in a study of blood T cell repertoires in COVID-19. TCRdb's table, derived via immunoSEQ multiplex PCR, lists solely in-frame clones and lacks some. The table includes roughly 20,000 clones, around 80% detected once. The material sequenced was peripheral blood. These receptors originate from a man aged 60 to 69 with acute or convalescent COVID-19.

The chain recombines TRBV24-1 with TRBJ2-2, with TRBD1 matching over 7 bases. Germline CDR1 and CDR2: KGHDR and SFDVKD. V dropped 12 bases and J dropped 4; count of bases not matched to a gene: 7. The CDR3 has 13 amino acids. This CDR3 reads CAVDRAGTGELFF. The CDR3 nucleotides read TGTGCCGTTGACAGGGCAGGCACCGGGGAGCTGTTTTTT.

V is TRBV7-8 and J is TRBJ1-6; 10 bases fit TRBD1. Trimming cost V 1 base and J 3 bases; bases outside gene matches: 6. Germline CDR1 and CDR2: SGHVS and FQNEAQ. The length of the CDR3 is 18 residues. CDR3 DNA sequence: TGTGCCAGCAGCTTAGAGGGGACAGGGGAAAGCTATAATTCACCCCTCCACTTT. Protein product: CASSLEGTGESYNSPLHF.

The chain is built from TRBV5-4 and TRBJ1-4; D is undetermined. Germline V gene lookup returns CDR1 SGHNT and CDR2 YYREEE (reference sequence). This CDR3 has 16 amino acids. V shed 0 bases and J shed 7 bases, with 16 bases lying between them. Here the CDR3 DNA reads TGTGCCAGCAGCTTGGGCGGGAAGGATAGTGGTGAAAAACTGTTTTTT. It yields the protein CASSLGGKDSGEKLFF.